In this sample, the clone carrying this T cell receptor (beta chain) turned up many times. Antigen: not known. The time point here: persistent/refractory GD, antithyroid drugs over 5 years with positive TRAb. PBMC-extracted RNA yielded the TCR library. Arm-PCR of CDR3 regions and iRepertoire HTBI primers were used to build TCR beta libraries. TCRdb independently ran MiXCR on the multiplex PCR reads; one entry per CDR3 protein. The sample lists around 450,000 distinct CDR3 sequences; about 22% were seen once. These data come from a study of regulatory T cells in long-lasting Graves disease. Regarding the study as a whole: Patients whose Graves' disease persisted exhibited lower TCR diversity than those newly diagnosed.

V was cut by 7 bases and J by 5 bases, with 14 bases left in between. The CDR3 covers 12 residues. CDR1 and CDR2 (germline): DFQATT, SNEGSKA (reference sequence). The source is a female donor with Graves disease. Sequences were derived from peripheral blood mononuclear cells (PBMCs), sampled when the disease was refractory, from a patient treated with antithyroid drugs. V is TRBV20-1 and J is TRBJ1-2, with D possibly being TRBD1 (6 bases). Here the CDR3 reads CSVTRGPYGYTF. DNA of the CDR3: TGCAGTGTCACCAGGGGACCGTATGGCTACACCTTC.